The 5 T cell receptor beta chains given below trace back to one sample, sequenced in a study of cytomegalovirus exposure and HLA in healthy donors. The primer mix had 60 Vbeta and 13 Jbeta primers. TCRdb's table, derived via immunoSEQ multiplex PCR, lists solely in-frame clones and lacks some. Of 170,000 or so clones listed, 80% are singletons. Sequencing was carried out using PBMCs. All receptors derive from a boy aged 5-17 years in good health and CMV-seronegative.

This chain uses TRBV5-5 with TRBJ2-3; TRBD1 agrees at 7 bases. This CDR3 region has 17 residues. Germline trimming cut 1 base from V and 0 bases from J; bases unmatched to any gene: 8. Germline CDR1 is SGHKS and CDR2 is YYEKEE (reference sequence). The CDR3 bases are TGTGCCAGCAGCTTGTATGGGCAGGGGGATAGCACAGATACGCAGTATTTT. Translated, it gives CASSLYGQGDSTDTQYF.

This chain joins TRBV5-5 and TRBJ2-5; 9 nucleotides align to TRBD1. The CDR3 runs 15 residues. V shed 3 bases, J shed 1 base, and the junction held 4 bases outside the gene matches. The germline CDR1 and CDR2 sequences are SGHKS and YYEKEE (reference sequence). The CDR3 protein is CASSSVDRGQETQYF. The CDR3, as DNA: TGTGCCAGCAGCTCCGTGGACAGGGGCCAAGAGACCCAGTACTTC.

This clone was seen only once. The V and J genes are TRBV7-3 and TRBJ1-1; 8 bases are shared with TRBD1. CDR1 and CDR2 (germline): SGHTA, FQGTGA. Trimming took 1 base from V and 5 from J; bases not matched to a gene: 18. The CDR3 has 19 amino acids. The CDR3 nucleotides are TGTGCCAGCAGCTTAAAGTCCGGCGGCAGGGGGCATGGTAGGACTGAAGCTTTCTTT. It codes for CASSLKSGGRGHGRTEAFF.

V usage is TRBV4-3 and J usage is TRBJ1-2; 9 bases map to TRBD1. V lost 7 bases, J lost 2 bases, and 8 bases stayed unmatched. There are 15 residues in the CDR3. Per the germline V gene, CDR1 is LGHNA and CDR2 is YSLEER. The CDR3 DNA reads as TGCGCCAGCAACCCTACGGGACAGGGAAACTATGGCTACACCTTC. It encodes CASNPTGQGNYGYTF.

The chain has TRBV10-3 and TRBJ2-7; 10 bases are shared with TRBD2. Germline V gives CDR1 ENHRY, CDR2 SYGVKD. The CDR3 loop spans 14 amino acids. Trimming cost V 6 bases and J 1 base; bases outside gene matches: 3. This CDR3 is CAIRGTSESYEQYF. In DNA form, the CDR3 reads TGTGCCATCAGGGGGACTAGCGAATCCTACGAGCAGTACTTC.